This TCR beta chain derives from a study of cytomegalovirus exposure and HLA in healthy donors. Study at large: Earlier work reported 117 million unique TCR beta sequences from approximately 180 million T cells.

A multiplex PCR was run with 60 Vbeta primers and 13 Jbeta primers. The protocol was immunoSEQ multiplex PCR, while the TCRdb copy is restricted to in-frame clones and leaves out a portion. Of about 100,000 clones listed, 65% to 80% are singletons. V gave up 6 bases and J gave up 3 bases, with 15 bases separating them. The CDR3 covers 14 residues. In germline, CDR1 is MNHEY, CDR2 SVGAGI. Regarding this clone: Its specificity is not known.

Study-wide results and limits: Altogether, some 170 TCR beta chains were recorded as cytomegalovirus-associated. Indistinguishability led to the exclusion of some V segments, TRBV6-2 and TRBV6-3 included.

The chain joins TRBV6-5 to TRBJ2-7; D is perhaps TRBD2 (6 bases). This clonotype was obtained from a female donor in good health and CMV-seropositive. Source material: PBMCs. As DNA, the CDR3 is TGTGCCAGCAGACCTCCGGGACTGTTCTACGAGCAGTACTTC. This codes for CASRPPGLFYEQYF.